Here is one TCR beta chain with its context. What it binds is unknown. The split of CD4+ cells yielded CD45RA+ naive and CD45RA-negative memory subsets. The source of the sample is a study of shared clonotypes between healthy human individuals. Study-level background: A few men and a couple of women, aged 18 to 49, were donors. Study-wide points: Represented diversity (both genetic and exposure-history) was limited by the small number of donors. Compared with memory subsets, naive subsets generally had larger estimated richness.

Trimming removed 4 bases from V and 6 bases from J; junction bases left unmatched: 7. There are 15 residues in the CDR3. Per the germline V gene, CDR1 is SGHNT and CDR2 is YYREEE (reference sequence). TCRdb keeps only in-frame clones here, not all; method: immunoSEQ multiplex PCR. Among approximately 2.3 million clones, 80% to 95% were seen once, and the ten largest hold about 0.37%. The sample taken for sequencing was naive CD4+ T cells from PBMCs. Sample subset: CD45RA+ positively selected. V and J are TRBV5-4 and TRBJ2-2, with 9 positions matching TRBD2. This TCR was recovered from a man younger than 35 in good health. Some clones in this sample may be carry-over from other donors' samples. The CDR3 protein is CASSPQGTSPGELFF. CDR3 nucleotides: TGTGCCAGCAGCCCCCAGGGGACTAGCCCCGGGGAGCTGTTTTTT.